The 27 T cell receptor beta chains below all came from one sample that was sequenced in a study of T cells after yellow fever vaccination. TCRdb independently ran MiXCR on the 5' RACE reads; one entry per CDR3 protein. The table has 250,000 to 400,000 distinct CDR3 sequences, about 4% seen once. Material: PBMCs, obtained 5 days after the yellow fever booster vaccination. These receptors all come from a man aged 18-30 years who received the YFV17D yellow fever vaccine.

The chain is built from TRBV20-1 and TRBJ1-4; D is uncertain. This CDR3 is 16 amino acids long. The ends were cut back, 7 bases at V and 0 bases at J, with 18 bases in the middle. Germline values: CDR1 DFQATT, CDR2 SNEGSKA (reference sequence). CDR3 region: CSVVREGHATNEKLFF. CDR3 nucleotide sequence: TGCAGTGTCGTAAGGGAGGGCCACGCAACTAATGAAAAACTGTTTTTT.

This clonotype showed up just a few times. The chain links TRBV12-5 to TRBJ2-1, with D uncertain. CDR3 length equals 11 residues. V shed 4 bases and J shed 9 bases, with 7 bases lying between them. The germline V gene encodes CDR1 LGHNT and CDR2 FRNRAP. CDR3 protein: CASGSLSEQFF. Here the CDR3 DNA reads TGTGCTAGTGGTTCATTATCTGAGCAGTTCTTC.

This chain links TRBV5-1 with TRBJ1-3, with 8 positions matching TRBD1. Germline values: CDR1 SGHRS, CDR2 YFSETQ. Losses at the gene ends were 5 bases for V and 0 bases for J; bases not matched to a gene: 7. The CDR3 loop spans 16 amino acids. The CDR3 nucleotides read TGCGCCAGCAGGACAGGGGCCTCCACCTCTGGAAACACCATATATTTT. As protein: CASRTGASTSGNTIYF.

The chain is built from TRBV6-2 or TRBV6-3 and TRBJ2-3; D may be TRBD2 (7 bases). This CDR3 spans 15 amino acids. CDR1 MNHEY and CDR2 SVGEGT come from the germline V gene. Trimming shortened V by 8 bases and J by 7 bases, and 22 bases separated the two germline ends. CDR3 coding DNA: TGTGCCAGCTGGGCGGGGGCCTCGTTGCTAAATACGCAGTATTTT. Amino acids: CASWAGASLLNTQYF.

This clonotype was detected ten times or more. The chain couples TRBV4-3 to TRBJ2-7; no definite D call. This CDR3 region has 14 residues. V was pared by 1 base and J by 0 bases, with 7 bases between. CDR1 is LGHNA and CDR2 is YSLEER in the germline V gene. The CDR3 loop is CASSQGASSYEQYV. The CDR3 DNA reads TGCGCCAGCAGCCAAGGGGCCAGCTCCTACGAGCAGTACGTC.

V gene TRBV3-2 combines with J gene TRBJ2-5. TRBV3-2 is shown as a pseudogene. The CDR3 is 14 residues long. CDR3 in DNA: TGTGCCAGCAGCCCCGGCGGTTTCCAAGAGACCCAGTACTTC. This sequence encodes CASSPGGFQETQYF.

This clonotype appeared a few times. The gene calls are TRBV12-3 or TRBV12-4 and TRBJ1-4, with D hard to call. CDR3 size: 15 residues. Trimming took 6 bases from V and 0 from J, leaving 11 bases between them. CDR3 in amino acids: CASSLLRTTNEKLFF. The CDR3 DNA sequence: TGTGCCAGCAGCCTTTTAAGGACAACTAATGAAAAACTGTTTTTT.

The chain employs TRBV4-1 and TRBJ2-1, with D maybe TRBD1 (6 bases). V was cut by 2 bases and J by 7 bases, with 18 bases left in between. The CDR3 totals 16 residues. The germline gives CDR1 MGHRA, CDR2 YSYEKL. The CDR3 spells CASSQHRVPDLNEQFF. CDR3 coding DNA: TGCGCCAGCAGCCAACACAGGGTCCCAGATTTGAATGAGCAGTTCTTC.

V and J are TRBV20-1 and TRBJ2-3, with 9 bases lining up with TRBD2. Trimming cost V 4 bases and J 2 bases; bases outside gene matches: 4. This CDR3 is 14 amino acids long. CDR1 is DFQATT and CDR2 is SNEGSKA in the germline V gene (reference sequence). Here the CDR3 reads CSATLAGITDTQYF. Written as DNA, the CDR3 is TGCAGTGCTACCCTAGCGGGGATCACAGATACGCAGTATTTT.

This clonotype has only a few counts. The chain employs TRBV7-9 and TRBJ2-5; 7 bases line up with TRBD2. The CDR3 sequence is 14 residues long. Germline assignment: CDR1 SEHNR and CDR2 FQNEAQ (reference sequence). V was clipped by 4 bases and J by 5 bases; unmatched bases: 7. The CDR3 is CASSSTSTVETQYF. The CDR3 region has the DNA TGTGCCAGCAGCTCGACTAGCACGGTTGAGACCCAGTACTTC.

This clonotype was counted a few times. DNA of the CDR3: TGTGCCAGCAGCTTAGCCACCGGGACAGGGATCAACGCACACTATGGCTACACCTTC. Translating gives CASSLATGTGINAHYGYTF. The chain has TRBV7-9 and TRBJ1-2; 9 bases map to TRBD1. V gave up 0 bases and J gave up 3 bases; unmatched junction bases: 14. The CDR3 is made up of 19 amino acids. The germline V gene has CDR1 SEHNR and CDR2 FQNEAQ (reference sequence).

This clonotype was seen at least ten times. The chain recombines TRBV27 with TRBJ1-6, with TRBD1 as a possible D gene (5 bases). V lost 0 bases, J lost 4 bases, and 10 bases lay in between. There are 16 residues in the CDR3. Germline V gene sequence: CDR1 MNHEY, CDR2 SMNVEV (reference sequence). The CDR3 DNA reads TGTGCCAGCAGTTTATCCCCAGGGTGGTATAATTCACCCCTCCACTTT. It is translated as CASSLSPGWYNSPLHF.

This chain joins TRBV24-1 and TRBJ2-2; D unresolved. V was shortened by 5 bases and J by 5 bases, with 5 bases between the two germline ends. There are 12 residues in the CDR3. Per the germline V gene, CDR1 is KGHDR and CDR2 is SFDVKD. CDR3 in DNA: TGTGCCACCAGTGTCCGGACCGGGGAGCTGTTTTTT. Translating gives CATSVRTGELFF.

This clonotype occurred a few times. The rearrangement uses TRBV20-1 and TRBJ2-7; the D gene is possibly TRBD2 (5 bases). Per germline, CDR1 DFQATT and CDR2 SNEGSKA (reference sequence). The ends were cut back, 7 bases at V and 5 bases at J, with 15 bases in the middle. The CDR3 runs to 12 residues. CDR3: CSVYDGVHEQYF. The DNA for the CDR3 is TGCAGTGTGTACGACGGGGTTCACGAGCAGTACTTC.

This clonotype was detected a few times. This chain links TRBV27 with TRBJ1-4; possible D gene TRBD1, 6 bases. Between the trimmed V and J ends, which lost 2 bases and 7 bases, there was a span of 11 bases. Per germline, CDR1 MNHEY and CDR2 SMNVEV (reference sequence). This CDR3 comprises 14 residues. This CDR3 is CASSLQQGGEKLFF. The CDR3 region has the DNA TGTGCCAGCAGTTTACAACAGGGTGGTGAAAAACTGTTTTTT.

This clonotype was picked up many times. J is TRBJ2-7 and V is TRBV7-2; TRBD1 might be the D (5 bases). CDR1 is SGHTA and CDR2 is FQGNSA in the germline V gene. Trimming took off 7 bases at V and 2 bases at J, with 12 bases between the two ends. CDR3 length equals 13 residues. The DNA of the CDR3 is TGTGCCAGCACCAGGGCAGGCGCCTACGAGCAGTACTTC. Its translation: CASTRAGAYEQYF. Together with reference TRBV7-2 and TRBJ2-7, the CDR3 gives the full variable domain: GAGVSQSPSNKVTEKGKDVELRCDPISGHTALYWYRQSLGQGLEFLIYFQGNSAPDKSGLPSDRFSAERTGGSVSTLTIQRTQQEDSAVYLCASTRAGAYEQYFGPGTRLTVT.

The rearrangement uses TRBV6-5 and TRBJ2-1, with TRBD2 matching 8 bases. Germline V gene data show CDR1 as MNHEY and CDR2 as SVGAGI. The CDR3 totals 17 residues. Trimming at V came to 2 bases and at J to 5 bases, leaving 11 bases not matched to a gene. CDR3 in DNA: TGTGCCAGCAGTTACGGCGCTAGCGGGCGGGCTAACAATGAGCAGTTCTTC. Protein: CASSYGASGRANNEQFF.

In its sample, this clonotype was seen many times. The rearrangement uses TRBV7-9 and TRBJ1-5; D remains unclear. Germline V gene lookup returns CDR1 SEHNR and CDR2 FQNEAQ (reference sequence). The CDR3 loop spans 14 amino acids. V was shortened by 5 bases and J by 1 base, with 9 bases between the two germline ends. CDR3 amino acids: CASSQGPSNQPQHF. The DNA for the CDR3 is TGTGCCAGCAGCCAAGGACCGAGCAATCAGCCCCAGCATTTT.

This clonotype was recorded many times. V and J are TRBV11-2 and TRBJ1-6; the D gene is possibly TRBD1 (5 bases). The V gene lost 0 bases and the J gene lost 10 bases, with 10 bases spanning the gap. The CDR3 is 14 residues long. CDR1 is SGHAT, CDR2 FQNNGV, per germline. The CDR3 DNA reads as TGTGCCAGCAGCTTAGACAGGGTTTTCTCACCCCTCCACTTT. Residues: CASSLDRVFSPLHF.

V usage is TRBV27 and J usage is TRBJ1-2; 7 nucleotides align to TRBD1. This CDR3 is built from 14 residues. The V segment lost 2 bases and the J segment 6 bases; nucleotides outside the gene matches: 6. Looked up from germline, CDR1 is MNHEY and CDR2 is SMNVEV (reference sequence). In DNA form, the CDR3 reads TGTGCCAGCAGTTTAAAGGGGACAGCCAATGGCTACACCTTC. Its translation: CASSLKGTANGYTF.

At least ten counts were recorded for this clonotype. The chain has TRBV5-1 and TRBJ2-2; D possibly corresponds to TRBD2 (5 bases). Germline V gene lookup returns CDR1 SGHRS and CDR2 YFSETQ. The CDR3 is 15 amino acids. V gave up 0 bases and J gave up 7 bases, with 13 bases separating them. CDR3 sequence (DNA): TGCGCCAGCAGCTTGGGTCCAGAGGGCAGCGGGGAGCTGTTTTTT. As protein: CASSLGPEGSGELFF.

Ten or more counts support this clonotype. The rearrangement uses TRBV18 and TRBJ1-1, with unresolved D. V dropped 3 bases and J dropped 3 bases, with 11 bases sitting between them. Germline V gene data show CDR1 as KGHSH and CDR2 as LQKENI. CDR3 length: 14 residues. DNA of the CDR3: TGTGCCAGCTCACCTAGCCCTGGGGACACTGAAGCTTTCTTT. This encodes CASSPSPGDTEAFF.

This clonotype appeared a few times. The chain links TRBV29-1 to TRBJ2-2; 10 bases map to TRBD2. The CDR3 is 15 amino acids. CDR1 SQVTM and CDR2 ANQGSEA come from the germline V gene. The junction had 5 bases not matched to a gene; V was cut back by 7 bases and J by 0 bases. CDR3 protein: CSARTSGANTGELFF. CDR3 DNA: TGCAGCGCCCGAACTAGCGGGGCGAACACCGGGGAGCTGTTTTTT.

This clonotype was counted ten times or more. The rearrangement uses TRBV5-4 and TRBJ2-1, with a tentative D call TRBD2 (5 bases). V gave up 6 bases and J gave up 6 bases, with 16 bases separating them. From germline, CDR1 is SGHNT and CDR2 YYREEE (reference sequence). The CDR3 loop spans 14 amino acids. As DNA, the CDR3 is TGTGCCAGCAAATCGGGGATCCCGTTCAATGAGCAGTTCTTC. As protein: CASKSGIPFNEQFF.

In this sample, this clonotype turned up a few times. The chain joins TRBV20-1 to TRBJ1-1; 7 nucleotides match TRBD1. Trimming removed 3 bases from V and 2 bases from J; junction bases left unmatched: 6. The CDR3 covers 14 residues. The V gene's germline CDR1 is DFQATT and CDR2 SNEGSKA (reference sequence). The CDR3 DNA follows: TGCAGTGCTAGTTTGGGACAGATTAACACTGAAGCTTTCTTT. Protein sequence: CSASLGQINTEAFF.

This clonotype was observed at least ten times. The rearrangement uses TRBV5-6 and TRBJ2-7; 8 bases line up with TRBD1. CDR3 size: 12 residues. Germline V lookup: CDR1 SGHDT, CDR2 YYEEEE. The V segment lost 4 bases and the J segment 11 bases; nucleotides outside the gene matches: 8. CDR3 sequence: CASSLTGGVEYV. CDR3 nucleotides: TGTGCCAGCAGCCTCACAGGGGGTGTAGAGTACGTC.

This chain links TRBV6-5 with TRBJ2-3, with 7 bases that match TRBD2. The CDR3 extends over 15 amino acids. Germline V gene lookup returns CDR1 MNHEY and CDR2 SVGAGI. Germline trimming cut 7 bases from V and 5 bases from J; bases unmatched to any gene: 12. The DNA for the CDR3 is TGTGCCAGCACCCCACGGGGGGTCCGCGGAGATACGCAGTATTTT. Its translation is CASTPRGVRGDTQYF.